Listed here are 17 T cell receptor beta chains from one sample, sequenced in a study of OX40 agonist ivuxolimab in advanced cancers. TCRdb's copy holds only in-frame clones and misses some; the assay was immunoSEQ multiplex PCR. The sample has approximately 33,000 clones; more than 85% are singletons. This specimen consisted of CD4+ or CD8+ T cells sorted from blood, obtained in a trial of the OX40 agonist ivuxolimab. Receptors were obtained from an adult with an advanced solid tumor such as melanoma, head and neck, liver or kidney cancer.

The chain recombines TRBV7-6 with TRBJ2-2; 10 bases line up with TRBD1. The CDR3 length is 17 residues. After removal of 1 base from V and 3 bases from J, the junction contained 5 bases not matched to a gene. Looked up from germline, CDR1 is SGHVS and CDR2 is FNYEAQ. The CDR3 protein is CASSLVRQGAHTGELFF. CDR3 sequence (DNA): TGTGCCAGCAGCTTAGTTCGACAGGGGGCGCACACCGGGGAGCTGTTTTTT.

Notes on this clone: Other DNA sequences in the sample encode the same CDR3. The chain links TRBV6-5 to TRBJ1-1; tentative D call: TRBD1 (5 bases). This CDR3 has 14 amino acids. Trimming removed 2 bases from V and 0 bases from J, with 7 bases in between. The germline gives CDR1 MNHEY, CDR2 SVGAGI. The CDR3 DNA sequence: TGTGCCAGCAGTTACGGGGGGATGAACACTGAAGCTTTCTTT. It is translated as CASSYGGMNTEAFF.

This clone was detected only once. At the DNA level, this CDR3 is encoded by other sequences in the same sample as well. The CDR3 loop is CSVEWDLGSGQVKETQYF. The CDR3 nucleotides are TGCAGCGTTGAATGGGACCTGGGTTCAGGACAGGTAAAAGAGACCCAGTACTTC. The chain is built from TRBV29-1 and TRBJ2-5, with TRBD1 matching over 7 bases. This CDR3 spans 18 amino acids. V trimming: 2 bases; J trimming: 3 bases; junction bases outside the gene matches: 18. Germline V gene lookup returns CDR1 SQVTM and CDR2 ANQGSEA.

There are a few counts of this clone. The chain carries TRBV6-4 and TRBJ2-3, with TRBD1 matching 10 bases. Germline V CDR1 and CDR2: MRHNA, SNTAGT. V lost 2 bases to trimming and J lost 4 bases; unmatched junction nucleotides: 0. This CDR3 spans 14 amino acids. Here the CDR3 DNA reads TGTGCCAGCAGTGACGGGACAGGGGCAGATACGCAGTATTTT. Protein product: CASSDGTGADTQYF.

This chain links TRBV6-5 with TRBJ2-7, with 9 bases matching TRBD1. Germline CDR1 is MNHEY and CDR2 is SVGAGI. V was pared by 6 bases and J by 3 bases, with 6 bases of the junction left unmatched. The CDR3 consists of 14 residues. This chain's CDR3 is CASSSGTGSYEQYF. In DNA, the CDR3 is TGTGCCAGCAGCTCCGGGACAGGGAGCTACGAGCAGTACTTC.

CDR3 sequence reads: CSVDPGIGNEQFF. The DNA for the CDR3 is TGCAGCGTTGACCCGGGGATTGGCAATGAGCAGTTCTTC. The rearrangement joins TRBV29-1 to TRBJ2-1, with a tentative D call TRBD2 (5 bases). Trimming shortened V by 3 bases and J by 6 bases, and 12 bases separated the two germline ends. This CDR3 comprises 13 residues. Per germline, CDR1 SQVTM and CDR2 ANQGSEA.

J is TRBJ1-1 and V is TRBV28, with no clear D. V was pared by 3 bases and J by 1 base, with 12 bases between. Germline values: CDR1 MDHEN, CDR2 SYDVKM. The CDR3 is 15 residues long. The CDR3 DNA sequence: TGTGCCAGCAGTTTCTTTGGGAAGAGGAACACTGAAGCTTTCTTT. It codes for CASSFFGKRNTEAFF.

This rearrangement joins TRBV13 to TRBJ2-1, with D unclear. Per the germline V gene, CDR1 is PRHDT and CDR2 is FYEKMQ (reference sequence). V was clipped by 7 bases and J by 9 bases, with 19 bases between them. The CDR3 has 14 amino acids. The CDR3 region is CASTQAALGREQFF. The CDR3 DNA is TGTGCCAGCACCCAAGCCGCTCTAGGTCGTGAGCAGTTCTTC.

This chain joins TRBV7-6 and TRBJ2-1, with 9 bases that match TRBD1. The germline V gene encodes CDR1 SGHVS and CDR2 FNYEAQ. The CDR3 sequence is 16 residues long. Losses at the gene ends were 0 bases for V and 3 bases for J; bases not matched to a gene: 3. CDR3 in DNA: TGTGCCAGCAGCTTAGCCCCGGGACAGGGCTACAATGAGCAGTTCTTC. Translated: CASSLAPGQGYNEQFF.

Comment on this clone: At one end, the junction sequence differs from germline, possibly due to a read error. The chain couples TRBV11-2 to TRBJ2-7; D ambiguous. Germline V lookup: CDR1 SGHAT, CDR2 FQNNGV. CDR3 length: 13 amino acids. DNA for the CDR3: TGTGCCAGCAGCTTGAGCCCGACGTACGGGCAGTACTTC. Translating it yields CASSLSPTYGQYF.

This chain connects TRBV21-1 to TRBJ2-7; the D call TRBD1 from the table was never checked on the DNA. TRBV21-1 constitutes a pseudogene. This CDR3 is built from 16 residues. The CDR3 DNA sequence: TGTGCCAGCAGCAAAGTTAAGGGACAGGCGTACTACGAGCAGTACTTC. Amino acid sequence: CASSKVKGQAYYEQYF.

This chain uses TRBV28 with TRBJ2-3; TRBD2 agrees at 9 bases. CDR1 is MDHEN and CDR2 is SYDVKM in the germline V gene. The CDR3 has 16 residues. V lost 6 bases to trimming and J lost 0 bases; unmatched junction nucleotides: 7. The CDR3 spells CASRRLAEVSTDTQYF. The CDR3 DNA is TGTGCCAGCAGGAGACTAGCGGAGGTTAGCACAGATACGCAGTATTTT.

The chain links TRBV28 to TRBJ1-1, with 7 bases lining up with TRBD1. CDR3 length: 14 amino acids. V shed 2 bases and J 0 bases; nucleotides not matched to a gene: 0. Germline V gene data show CDR1 as MDHEN and CDR2 as SYDVKM. The CDR3 region has the DNA TGTGCCAGCAGTTTAACAGGGGTGAACACTGAAGCTTTCTTT. Protein: CASSLTGVNTEAFF. Drawing the rest from reference TRBV28 and TRBJ1-1, the complete variable domain is DVKVTQSSRYLVKRTGEKVFLECVQDMDHENMFWYRQDPGLGLRLIYFSYDVKMKEKGDIPEGYSVSREKKERFSLILESASTNQTSMYLCASSLTGVNTEAFFGQGTRLTVV.

V gene TRBV6-5 combines with J gene TRBJ2-3, with D tentatively TRBD1 or TRBD2 (6 bases each). This CDR3 has 14 residues. Germline assignment: CDR1 MNHEY and CDR2 SVGAGI. V lost 7 bases to trimming and J lost 4 bases, with 15 bases between them. The CDR3 sequence is CASTRGGVADTQYF. CDR3 in DNA: TGTGCCAGCACCAGGGGCGGGGTGGCAGATACGCAGTATTTT.

The rearrangement links TRBV10-3 to TRBJ2-6; D ambiguous. The CDR3 is made up of 14 amino acids. V lost 6 bases, J lost 4 bases, and 10 bases lay in between. CDR1 and CDR2 (germline): ENHRY, SYGVKD. CDR3 nucleotides: TGTGCCATCAGGACCCAAGTAGGGGCCAACGTCCTGACTTTC. Translation gives CAIRTQVGANVLTF.

V is TRBV21-1 and J is TRBJ1-4; the table's D call, TRBD1, was not checked against the DNA. TRBV21-1 is a pseudogene segment. The CDR3 consists of 15 residues. CDR3 sequence: CASSKVQSDNEKLFF. CDR3 bases: TGTGCCAGCAGCAAAGTTCAGTCAGATAATGAAAAACTGTTTTTT.

The gene calls are TRBV5-4 and TRBJ1-2; weak D call: TRBD1 (6 bases). The ends were cut back, 2 bases at V and 4 bases at J, with 15 bases in the middle. The CDR3 runs 15 residues. Looked up from germline, CDR1 is SGHNT and CDR2 is YYREEE (reference sequence). CDR3 in DNA: TGTGCCAGCAGCTTTTCCCCGGACAGCCTCTATGGCTACACCTTC. Its protein is CASSFSPDSLYGYTF.